These T cell receptor beta chains were read from a single sample in a study of T-cell reconstitution after alpha-beta-depleted transplantation in children. TCRdb analysed the PCR reads with MiXCR anew, one entry per CDR3 protein. The table records more than 400,000 distinct CDR3 sequences, 43% of them present only once. Sequencing used PBMCs, obtained before TCRalphabeta/CD19-depleted stem cell transplant. The origin of the receptors is a girl aged 2 to 10 with aplastic anemia, due to receive a stem cell transplant. Both conserved end residues are part of each CDR3. Fields, in order: CDR3 length, V gene, D gene, clone size, J gene, CDR3 DNA, CDR3 protein. A D gene is named only where the DNA matches it firmly. Only part of the rows carry a size: once, few, many, or a class if the clone is expanded.

16	TRBV18	-	few	TRBJ1-3	TGTGCCAGCTCACCCATACAGAGGAACCCGGGAAACACCATATATTTT	CASSPIQRNPGNTIYF
15	TRBV12-3/TRBV12-4	TRBD1	-	TRBJ2-2	TGTGCCAGCAGTCCCAGGGGGAGTAACACCGGGGAGCTGTTTTTT	CASSPRGSNTGELFF
13	TRBV10-3	-	few	TRBJ2-7	TGTGCCATCAGTGGAACAGGAGGAGATGAGCAGTACTTC	CAISGTGGDEQYF
14	TRBV5-1	-	many	TRBJ2-1	TGCGCCAGCAGCTTGGTCCTCGAGGGCCATGAGCAGTTCTTC	CASSLVLEGHEQFF
15	TRBV20-1	TRBD2	-	TRBJ2-5	TGCAGTGCCCCGGGGAGCGGGGCAAAAAGCGAGACCCAGTACTTC	CSAPGSGAKSETQYF
16	TRBV28	TRBD1	many	TRBJ2-7	TGTGCCAGCAGTTTTCCTTCGACAGGGGGCTCTGCCGAGCAGTACTTC	CASSFPSTGGSAEQYF
14	TRBV20-1	-	-	TRBJ2-7	TGCAGTGCTCAACAGAGCCTTGGGAGATACGAGCAGTACTTC	CSAQQSLGRYEQYF
14	TRBV5-1	TRBD1	-	TRBJ2-7	TGCGCCAGCAGCTCCCGGGACAGGTCCTACGAGCAGTACTTC	CASSSRDRSYEQYF
13	TRBV18	TRBD1	-	TRBJ1-2	TGTGCCAGCTCACAAGGACAGGTCTATGGCTGCACCTTC	CASSQGQVYGCTF
14	TRBV29-1	-	-	TRBJ1-1	TGCAGCGTTCTCCTCGACAGGACCCCCACTGAAGCTTTCTTT	CSVLLDRTPTEAFF
15	TRBV28	-	-	TRBJ2-1	TGTGCCACCTCATGGGGGCCTCCCGTATACAATGAGCAGTTCTTC	CATSWGPPVYNEQFF
13	TRBV6-6	-	many	TRBJ1-5	TGTGCCAGCAGTTGGGAGCACGGGCAGCCCCAGCATTTT	CASSWEHGQPQHF
13	TRBV6-1	-	-	TRBJ1-6	TGTGCCAGCAGGCCTGTTTTTAATTCACCCCTCCACTTT	CASRPVFNSPLHF
18	TRBV5-1	TRBD2	-	TRBJ2-7	TGCGCCAGCAGCTTCTCCGGGACTAGCGGGAGGGCCCCCTACGAGCAGTACTTC	CASSFSGTSGRAPYEQYF
13	TRBV13	-	-	TRBJ2-7	TGTGCCAGCAGCTACCTCGGGACCTACGAGCAGTACTTC	CASSYLGTYEQYF
9	TRBV20-1	-	-	TRBJ2-7	TGCAGTGCTAGGCGATGGCAGTACTTC	CSARRWQYF
12	TRBV7-9	-	once	TRBJ2-7	TGTGCCAGCAGCCCCGGGGTCATCGAGCAGTACTTC	CASSPGVIEQYF
12	TRBV20-1	-	-	TRBJ2-5	TGCAGTGCTCACGGAGGGAAGGAGACCCAGTACTTC	CSAHGGKETQYF
16	TRBV15	-	few	TRBJ2-3	TGTGCCACCAGCCCTAAAGGGAAGCGGCCCTACGGTACGCAGTATTTT	CATSPKGKRPYGTQYF
15	TRBV12-3/TRBV12-4	-	-	TRBJ2-1	TGTGCCAGCAGTTCCGTGGCGCGACTCTACAATGAGCAGTTCTTC	CASSSVARLYNEQFF
13	TRBV11-2	TRBD1	many	TRBJ1-1	TGTGCCAGCAGCCCCGACAGGGACACTGAAGCTTTCTTT	CASSPDRDTEAFF
15	TRBV29-1	TRBD1	-	TRBJ2-3	TGCAGCGTTGTCAGGACAGGAAGTTTCACAGATACGCAGTATTTT	CSVVRTGSFTDTQYF
17	TRBV7-9	TRBD1	many	TRBJ2-2	TGTGCCAGCAGCCCACCCCAAACAGGGGGCGACACCGGGGAGCTGTTTTTT	CASSPPQTGGDTGELFF
14	TRBV5-1	TRBD1	-	TRBJ2-3	TGCGCCAGCAGTCGGGACAGGACCACAGATACGCAGTATTTT	CASSRDRTTDTQYF
12	TRBV24-1	-	few	TRBJ2-7	TGTGCCACCAGTGATGGGAGCTACGAGCAGTACTTC	CATSDGSYEQYF
14	TRBV20-1	-	few	TRBJ2-7	TGCAGTGCTAGATGGGAGGGGGGGTCCCACGAGCAGTACTTC	CSARWEGGSHEQYF
17	TRBV3-1	TRBD2	-	TRBJ2-1	TGTGCCAGCAGCCAAGATCAAGGACTAGCGGGAGGTGTTGAGCAGTTCTTC	CASSQDQGLAGGVEQFF
15	TRBV20-1	TRBD1	many	TRBJ2-7	TGCAGTGCTCGTCCCGGGACAGGGGGCGGATACGAGCAGTACTTC	CSARPGTGGGYEQYF
15	TRBV27	-	-	TRBJ1-5	TGTGCCAGCACCGCCCGGGGGGATAGCAATCAGCCCCAGCATTTT	CASTARGDSNQPQHF